Listed here are 22 T cell receptor beta chains from one sample, sequenced in a study of T cell responses to AZD1222 COVID-19 vaccine. TCRdb's copy holds only in-frame clones and misses some; the assay was immunoSEQ multiplex PCR. The sample consists of just under 150,000 clones, 88% of them appearing once. The sequencing used peripheral blood, collected 28 days after the second dose of the MenACWY control vaccine. These receptor sequences come from an adult who received the MenACWY meningococcal vaccine as a control.

This chain joins TRBV4-1 and TRBJ1-2; D remains unclear. The CDR3 sequence is 12 residues long. Germline CDR1 reads MGHRA; CDR2 reads YSYEKL. V was shortened by 0 bases and J by 8 bases, with 7 bases between the two germline ends. The CDR3 coding sequence is TGCGCCAGCAGCCAAGATGGGAGGGGCTACACCTTC. It specifies CASSQDGRGYTF.

This clone came up once. This chain uses TRBV6-2 or TRBV6-3 with TRBJ2-3; 8 nucleotides agree with TRBD2. Germline CDR1 reads MNHEY; CDR2 reads SVGEGT. The CDR3 loop spans 17 amino acids. Trimming at V came to 6 bases and at J to 2 bases, leaving 13 bases not matched to a gene. CDR3 bases: TGTGCCAGCAGCCGATTAAGGACTAGCCCAGACACAGATACGCAGTATTTT. It encodes CASSRLRTSPDTDTQYF.

The V call is TRBV7-2, the J call TRBJ1-5, with 8 bases aligning to TRBD1. CDR3 length: 15 amino acids. The J segment lost 5 bases and the V segment lost 4 bases, leaving 7 bases of the junction unmatched. Germline CDR1 is SGHTA and CDR2 is FQGNSA. The CDR3 nucleotides are TGTGCCAGCAGCTCCCAACAGGGGGACTATCAGCCCCAGCATTTT. It is translated as CASSSQQGDYQPQHF.

The genes are TRBV12-5 and TRBJ1-2, with D maybe TRBD1 (6 bases). Germline CDR1 reads LGHNT; CDR2 reads FRNRAP. The V end lost 1 base, the J end lost 7 bases, and 10 bases lay between the germline ends. CDR3 size: 13 residues. CDR3 coding DNA: TGTGCTAGTGGTTTGGCCGGGGGCGGTGGCTACACCTTC. Translation: CASGLAGGGGYTF.

The chain joins TRBV9 to TRBJ2-1; the match to TRBD2 covers 7 bases. Germline V CDR1 and CDR2: SGDLS, YYNGEE. The CDR3 totals 13 residues. J was trimmed by 9 bases and V by 5 bases; bases with no gene match: 8. As DNA, the CDR3 is TGTGCCAGCAGTGAGCGGGGAGGCAGTGAGCAGTTCTTC. Translation gives CASSERGGSEQFF.

The chain joins TRBV7-2 to TRBJ1-4; 10 bases map to TRBD1. J lost 10 bases, V lost 1 base, and 6 bases had no gene match. The CDR3 sequence is 15 residues long. CDR1 is SGHTA and CDR2 is FQGNSA in the germline V gene. The DNA for the CDR3 is TGTGCCAGCAGCTTAGGCCGACAGGGGGCGGGAAAACTGTTTTTT. Its translation: CASSLGRQGAGKLFF.

The V gene is TRBV7-9, the J gene TRBJ2-5; D perhaps matches TRBD2 (6 bases). The germline V and J ends were trimmed by 4 bases and 0 bases, with 12 bases remaining between them. Germline lookup yields CDR1 SEHNR and CDR2 FQNEAQ (reference sequence). This CDR3 is 15 amino acids long. CDR3 in amino acids: CASSSRRDYQETQYF. CDR3 DNA: TGTGCCAGCAGCTCACGCCGGGACTACCAAGAGACCCAGTACTTC.

V and J are TRBV4-3 and TRBJ1-6, with 7 positions matching TRBD1. Germline CDR1 LGHNA, CDR2 YSLEER. The CDR3 sequence is 17 residues long. With 4 bases clipped from V and 5 bases from J, the junction kept 11 bases outside the gene matches. The CDR3 loop is CASSRNGGDSDNSPLHF. In DNA, the CDR3 is TGCGCCAGCAGCCGCAACGGGGGGGACAGCGATAATTCACCCCTCCACTTT.

The chain joins TRBV7-9 to TRBJ1-6, with D perhaps matching TRBD1 (5 bases). Germline CDR1 reads SEHNR; CDR2 reads FQNEAQ (reference sequence). V lost 2 bases to trimming and J lost 9 bases, with 14 bases between them. The CDR3 is 15 amino acids. This CDR3 is CASSLTGQVGSPLHF. Here the CDR3 DNA reads TGTGCCAGCAGCTTAACAGGCCAAGTAGGTTCACCCCTCCACTTT.

This clone was recorded only once. The genes are TRBV19 and TRBJ1-2, with D possibly being TRBD1 (6 bases). Germline lookup yields CDR1 LNHDA and CDR2 SQIVND (reference sequence). The CDR3 spans 14 residues. The ends were cut back, 4 bases at V and 8 bases at J, with 17 bases in the middle. The CDR3 is CASSNLYRDLGYTF. The CDR3 coding sequence is TGTGCCAGTAGTAATTTGTACAGGGACTTGGGCTACACCTTC.

The V call is TRBV30, the J call TRBJ1-2; 8 bases match TRBD1. This CDR3 is built from 15 residues. Germline CDR1 reads GTSNPN; CDR2 reads SVGIG (reference sequence). The J segment lost 7 bases and the V segment lost 1 base, leaving 11 bases of the junction unmatched. DNA of the CDR3: TGTGCCTGGAGTGCCGTCGGACAGGGCTATCGTGGCTACACCTTC. Its translation is CAWSAVGQGYRGYTF.

The CDR3 is CASRLNRNTEAFF. The CDR3 bases are TGTGCCAGCAGACTTAACAGGAACACTGAAGCTTTCTTT. V and J are TRBV6-5 and TRBJ1-1; D gene unclear. The CDR3 totals 13 residues. CDR1 is MNHEY, CDR2 SVGAGI, per germline. With 6 bases removed from V and 1 base from J, the gap between germline ends came to 9 bases.

This rearrangement joins TRBV30 to TRBJ2-7; D may be TRBD1 (6 bases). CDR1 and CDR2 (germline): GTSNPN, SVGIG (reference sequence). This CDR3 is 11 amino acids long. The CDR3 DNA is TGTGTCATAGGCAGGGGTCGCGAGCAGTACTTC. It yields the protein CVIGRGREQYF.

The V and J genes are TRBV9 and TRBJ1-3, with D unresolved. Germline assignment: CDR1 SGDLS and CDR2 YYNGEE. This CDR3 is 14 amino acids long. Trimming removed 0 bases from V and 0 bases from J, with 4 bases in between. CDR3: CASSVDSSGNTIYF. The CDR3 DNA reads as TGTGCCAGCAGCGTAGACTCCTCTGGAAACACCATATATTTT.

V and J are TRBV6-5 and TRBJ1-2, with D hard to call. CDR1 is MNHEY, CDR2 SVGAGI, per germline. V dropped 0 bases and J dropped 7 bases, with 15 bases sitting between them. CDR3 length equals 15 residues. CDR3 sequence: CASSYSWAGPGGYTF. CDR3 in DNA: TGTGCCAGCAGTTACTCGTGGGCCGGGCCGGGTGGCTACACCTTC.

The chain links TRBV14 to TRBJ1-4; D call uncertain. Germline CDR1 SGHDN, CDR2 FVKESK. The CDR3 totals 17 residues. Trimming took off 0 bases at V and 0 bases at J, with 11 bases between the two ends. The CDR3 loop is CASSQDSALATNEKLFF. CDR3 in DNA: TGTGCCAGCAGCCAAGACTCAGCCCTTGCAACTAATGAAAAACTGTTTTTT.

The chain couples TRBV7-9 to TRBJ2-7; D is perhaps TRBD1 or TRBD2 (6 bases each). Germline V lookup: CDR1 SEHNR, CDR2 FQNEAQ (reference sequence). The CDR3 is made up of 13 amino acids. The V end lost 0 bases, the J end lost 7 bases, and 10 bases lay between the germline ends. The CDR3 here is CASSLATRGEQYF. The DNA of the CDR3 is TGTGCCAGCAGCTTAGCGACTAGGGGGGAGCAGTACTTC.

The chain is built from TRBV7-9 and TRBJ2-5, with TRBD2 matching over 11 bases. The CDR3 totals 16 residues. V gave up 5 bases and J gave up 5 bases; unmatched junction bases: 10. Germline CDR1 and CDR2: SEHNR and FQNEAQ (reference sequence). CDR3 sequence (DNA): TGTGCCAGCAGCCGCCGACTAGCGGGAAATGAGGAGACCCAGTACTTC. It translates to CASSRRLAGNEETQYF.

The chain carries TRBV19 and TRBJ2-3; D ambiguous. Germline CDR1 and CDR2: LNHDA and SQIVND (reference sequence). The CDR3 length is 14 residues. Deletions cut 3 bases from V and 3 bases from J, with 10 bases between. The CDR3: CASSISLGTDTQYF. CDR3 DNA: TGTGCCAGTAGTATTAGTTTGGGTACAGATACGCAGTATTTT.

V is TRBV28 and J is TRBJ2-3, with 10 bases matching TRBD2. After removal of 8 bases from V and 5 bases from J, the junction contained 10 bases not matched to a gene. The germline gives CDR1 MDHEN, CDR2 SYDVKM. The CDR3 contains 15 residues. For the CDR3, the DNA is TGTGCCAGCTACTCTAGCGGGAGCGGTGGAGATACGCAGTATTTT. It specifies CASYSSGSGGDTQYF.

V gene TRBV6-5 combines with J gene TRBJ1-2; TRBD1 matches 10 bases. Germline lookup yields CDR1 MNHEY and CDR2 SVGAGI. There are 16 residues in the CDR3. After removal of 0 bases from V and 7 bases from J, the junction contained 8 bases not matched to a gene. The CDR3 spells CASSYSRTGGPSGYTF. CDR3 sequence (DNA): TGTGCCAGCAGTTACTCTAGGACAGGGGGACCCTCTGGCTACACCTTC.

The chain uses TRBV13 and TRBJ1-6; D is ambiguous. Germline V gene sequence: CDR1 PRHDT, CDR2 FYEKMQ (reference sequence). V was pared by 5 bases and J by 4 bases, with 9 bases between. The CDR3 has 14 residues. CDR3 sequence (DNA): TGTGCCAGCAGCCCGGCCCAGTATAATTCACCCCTCCACTTT. This gives the protein CASSPAQYNSPLHF.